This T cell receptor beta chain was retrieved from a study of CXCR3-negative and CXCR3-positive naive CD8 T cells. Study findings and constraints: CXCR3-positive naive cells had TRB CDR3s that were more hydrophobic than CXCR3-negative naive cells had.

The authors made the TRB cDNA libraries by 5' RACE using UMI labels. No DNA is given; TCRdb re-called the 5' RACE reads and lists each CDR3 protein once. This sample's table reports 120,000 to 150,000 distinct CDR3 sequences. About this clonotype itself: Its antigen is undetermined.

CDR3 length: 15 amino acids. This clonotype was sampled from a human donor in good health. Some clones in this sample may be carry-over from other donors' samples. Sequencing used naive CXCR3+ CD8+ T cells from blood. As to subset: CD45RO-CCR7+CD27+CD95- naive CD8+ T cells expressing CXCR3 (TNR3+). The V call is TRBV12-3 or TRBV12-4, the J call TRBJ1-2; without DNA, the TCRdb call of TRBD1 cannot be checked. CDR3 protein: CASSFPVRGRKNYTF.